The 18 T cell receptor beta chains below all came from one sample that was sequenced in a study of Tregs in tolerant kidney transplant recipients. Libraries were prepared by immunoSEQ multiplex PCR; TCRdb keeps only in-frame clonotypes and omits some of them. This table has some 70,000 clones, 80% to 85% appearing once. The sequencing input was CD4+ T cells from blood. The receptor set was obtained from a human donor in good health.

J is TRBJ2-1 and V is TRBV4-1; a possible D gene is TRBD2 (5 bases). The germline V gene encodes CDR1 MGHRA and CDR2 YSYEKL. Trimming removed 4 bases at V and 4 bases at J, with 17 bases between. The CDR3 consists of 16 residues. The CDR3 DNA follows: TGCGCCAGCAGCCCCGGTTGGAGCGGAAATTACAATGAGCAGTTCTTC. This gives the protein CASSPGWSGNYNEQFF.

This clone was counted only a few times. This chain joins TRBV11-2 and TRBJ2-1; no definite D call. V dropped 5 bases and J dropped 13 bases, with 18 bases sitting between them. Germline values: CDR1 SGHAT, CDR2 FQNNGV. There are 13 residues in the CDR3. The CDR3, as DNA: TGTGCCAGCAGCCCATCGATAGAAGGTAGCCAGTTCTTC. Translated: CASSPSIEGSQFF.

V and J are TRBV19 and TRBJ2-5; 7 nucleotides line up with TRBD2. V was pared by 0 bases and J by 0 bases, with 10 bases of the junction left unmatched. The CDR3 length is 18 residues. CDR1 LNHDA and CDR2 SQIVND come from the germline V gene (reference sequence). CDR3 nucleotides: TGTGCCAGTAGTATAGAGGGGGGTGCTAGCGGTTACCAAGAGACCCAGTACTTC. This sequence encodes CASSIEGGASGYQETQYF.

In its sample, this clone was seen once. This chain joins TRBV6-4 and TRBJ2-1; TRBD2 matches at 9 bases. CDR1 and CDR2 (germline): MRHNA, SNTAGT. After removal of 7 bases from V and 6 bases from J, the junction contained 7 bases not matched to a gene. The CDR3 loop spans 14 amino acids. The CDR3 DNA follows: TGTGCCAGCACCCTAGGGACTAGCTGCAATGAGCAGTTCTTC. Translated: CASTLGTSCNEQFF.

V usage is TRBV27 and J usage is TRBJ2-3, with D perhaps matching TRBD1 (6 bases). The germline CDR1 and CDR2 sequences are MNHEY and SMNVEV (reference sequence). Trimming left V 2 bases short and J 6 bases short, with 15 bases between. CDR3 size: 15 residues. CDR3 nucleotide sequence: TGTGCCAGCAGTTTACGAAGGGCAGGGGTGGATACGCAGTATTTT. The encoded protein is CASSLRRAGVDTQYF.

The chain uses TRBV7-9 and TRBJ2-4; no reliable D call. CDR1 is SEHNR and CDR2 is FQNEAQ in the germline V gene (reference sequence). V lost 6 bases, J lost 5 bases, and 5 bases lay in between. CDR3 length: 11 residues. Here the CDR3 DNA reads TGTGCCAGCAGTTTACAAAACATTCAGTACTTC. Its protein is CASSLQNIQYF.

This chain joins TRBV11-2 and TRBJ2-2, with a weak D call TRBD2 (5 bases). CDR1 is SGHAT, CDR2 FQNNGV, per germline. Trimming took off 5 bases at V and 6 bases at J, with 13 bases between the two ends. This CDR3 is built from 14 residues. The CDR3 reads CASSPISAAGELFF. CDR3 bases: TGTGCCAGCAGCCCTATCTCAGCGGCCGGGGAGCTGTTTTTT.

This rearrangement joins TRBV11-2 to TRBJ1-1; tentatively, D is TRBD1 (6 bases). CDR3 length equals 14 residues. The ends were cut back, 1 base at V and 7 bases at J, with 13 bases in the middle. From germline, CDR1 is SGHAT and CDR2 FQNNGV. CDR3 loop: CASSLGGTLSEAFF. In nucleotides, the CDR3 is TGTGCCAGCAGCTTAGGGGGGACATTAAGTGAAGCTTTCTTT.

This sequence joins TRBV29-1 and TRBJ1-1, with no clear D. The CDR3 contains 14 residues. Germline V gene sequence: CDR1 SQVTM, CDR2 ANQGSEA. Trimming pared 5 bases from V and 4 bases from J, leaving 17 bases between. CDR3 DNA: TGCAGCGTTCCCGAGGCCGGGAGGGCCACTGAAGCTTTCTTT. This codes for CSVPEAGRATEAFF. Based on the CDR3 plus reference TRBV29-1 and TRBJ1-1, the full variable domain is SAVISQKPSRDICQRGTSLTIQCQVDSQVTMMFWYRQQPGQSLTLIATANQGSEATYESGFVIDKFPISRPNLTFSTLTVSNMSPEDSSIYLCSVPEAGRATEAFFGQGTRLTVV.

CDR3: CASSFKSQPQHF. CDR3 sequence (DNA): TGTGCCAGCAGTTTTAAGTCCCAGCCCCAGCATTTT. The V gene is TRBV28, the J gene TRBJ1-5; D is uncertain. This CDR3 contains 12 residues. The germline gives CDR1 MDHEN, CDR2 SYDVKM. V dropped 3 bases and J dropped 7 bases, with 7 bases sitting between them.

This clone turned up a few times. The V call is TRBV2, the J call TRBJ2-2, with unresolved D. Germline V CDR1 and CDR2: SNHLY, FYNNEI. The V end lost 8 bases, the J end lost 0 bases, and 13 bases lay between the germline ends. The CDR3 is 15 amino acids. CDR3 protein: CASGATATNTGELFF. CDR3 coding DNA: TGTGCCAGCGGAGCCACCGCCACGAACACCGGGGAGCTGTTTTTT.

The chain employs TRBV5-1 and TRBJ1-3; D is possibly TRBD1 (5 bases). CDR3 length: 15 amino acids. The V gene lost 4 bases and the J gene lost 7 bases, with 18 bases spanning the gap. Germline lookup yields CDR1 SGHRS and CDR2 YFSETQ. This CDR3 reads CASSPQQGLGNTIYF. In nucleotides, the CDR3 is TGCGCCAGCAGCCCCCAGCAGGGACTCGGGAACACCATATATTTT.

V usage is TRBV30 and J usage is TRBJ2-7; weak D call: TRBD1 (6 bases). V was trimmed by 4 bases and J by 3 bases, leaving 16 bases between them. CDR1 and CDR2 from the germline V gene are GTSNPN and SVGIG (reference sequence). The CDR3 has 14 residues. The CDR3 sequence: CAWILIRDIYEQYF. DNA of the CDR3: TGTGCCTGGATTCTGATCCGGGACATCTACGAGCAGTACTTC. Filled out from reference TRBV30 and TRBJ2-7, the complete variable domain reads SQTIHQWPATLVQPVGSPLSLECTVEGTSNPNLYWYRQAAGRGLQLLFYSVGIGQISSEVPQNLSASRPQDRQFILSSKKLLLSDSGFYLCAWILIRDIYEQYFGPGTRLTVT.

The rearrangement links TRBV28 to TRBJ1-1; 7 bases map to TRBD1. After removal of 5 bases from V and 8 bases from J, the junction contained 11 bases not matched to a gene. The CDR3 sequence is 14 residues long. The germline V gene has CDR1 MDHEN and CDR2 SYDVKM. CDR3 DNA: TGTGCCAGCAGTCAACGACAGGGCAGGTTAGAAGCTTTCTTT. It encodes CASSQRQGRLEAFF.

This chain connects TRBV6-1 to TRBJ1-1; unclear D gene. Trimming took off 4 bases at V and 3 bases at J, with 9 bases between the two ends. CDR3 length: 13 residues. The germline V gene has CDR1 MNHNS and CDR2 SASEGT. CDR3 nucleotides: TGTGCCAGCAGTGGGCCTCTTTACACTGAAGCTTTCTTT. Its protein product is CASSGPLYTEAFF.

The CDR3 sequence: CASSPLTLRDEQFF. The CDR3 DNA sequence: TGTGCCAGCTCACCGTTGACCCTTAGGGATGAGCAGTTCTTC. The chain has TRBV18 and TRBJ2-1, with D uncertain. This CDR3 has 14 amino acids. V was cut by 3 bases and J by 8 bases, with 14 bases left in between. Germline CDR1 is KGHSH and CDR2 is LQKENI.

The CDR3 loop reads CASSPWTVTYEQYF. For the CDR3, the DNA is TGCGCCAGCAGCCCATGGACTGTAACCTACGAGCAGTACTTC. J is TRBJ2-7 and V is TRBV5-1; D perhaps matches TRBD2 (5 bases). V was pared by 4 bases and J by 2 bases, with 13 bases between. The CDR3 loop spans 14 amino acids. CDR1 and CDR2 (germline): SGHRS, YFSETQ.

CDR3 sequence (DNA): TGTGCCGTACGCGGGGTTAGCCAGCCCCAGCATTTT. This translates into CAVRGVSQPQHF. The chain combines TRBV28 with TRBJ1-5, with D uncertain. V shed 11 bases and J shed 7 bases, with 15 bases lying between them. The CDR3 contains 12 residues. Germline CDR1 MDHEN, CDR2 SYDVKM.